Included here is one T cell receptor beta chain sequence, with context. The data stem from a study of blood T cell repertoires in COVID-19. V lost 1 base, J lost 0 bases, and 10 bases lay in between. CDR3 length: 15 residues. Germline V gene sequence: CDR1 LGHNA, CDR2 YSLEER. Produced via immunoSEQ multiplex PCR; TCRdb's table is partial and in-frame only. The sample gives about 160,000 clones, roughly 87% of which show up once; just under 4% is in the top ten. This sequence originates from a woman aged 60-70 years who had recovered from COVID-19. Sample: peripheral blood. The chain uses TRBV4-3 and TRBJ2-7, with unresolved D. DNA of the CDR3: TGCGCCAGCAGCCAAGGTTACGGTAGCTCCTACGAGCAGTACTTC. It yields the protein CASSQGYGSSYEQYF.